Listed here are 32 T cell receptor beta chains from one sample, sequenced in a study of immune evolution from preneoplasia to lung adenocarcinoma listed by TCRdb under 2021. The protocol used for the library was the immunoSEQ multiplex PCR assay. TCRdb stores this immuneACCESS table with in-frame sequences only. Part of the clones is absent; in the studies checked, under half of the shortfall reflects unresolved V genes, and no reason is known for the rest. In all, the sample holds around 10,000 clones, and approximately 80% of those were seen once. The top ten hold around 3.5% of the sample. The specimen sequenced was FFPE minimally invasive lung adenocarcinoma tissue. The cell subset or site tag for this specimen amounts to: micro-invasive lung adenocarcinoma (MIA). The receptors stem from a person aged 65 to 79 with lung adenocarcinoma.

Here the CDR3 DNA reads TGTGCCAGCAGTGGTAACAGGGGGGACACTGAAGCTTTCTTT. It codes for CASSGNRGDTEAFF. V gene TRBV2 combines with J gene TRBJ1-1; 8 bases fit TRBD1. Germline lookup yields CDR1 SNHLY and CDR2 FYNNEI. The CDR3 runs to 14 residues. V trimming: 4 bases; J trimming: 3 bases; junction bases outside the gene matches: 4.

This clone came up a few times. The chain combines TRBV28 with TRBJ1-1; D unclear. The V and J ends lost 1 base and 8 bases respectively, with 8 bases between them. The germline V gene encodes CDR1 MDHEN and CDR2 SYDVKM. The CDR3 loop spans 12 amino acids. The CDR3, as DNA: TGTGCCAGCAGTTTATATGCCGGGGAAGCTTTCTTT. It is translated as CASSLYAGEAFF.

This clone was detected a few times. The chain recombines TRBV20-1 with TRBJ2-7; tentative D call: TRBD1 (6 bases). In germline, CDR1 is DFQATT, CDR2 SNEGSKA (reference sequence). This CDR3 spans 11 amino acids. Trimming pared 3 bases from V and 3 bases from J, leaving 6 bases between. CDR3 sequence: CSARTGYEQYF. CDR3 nucleotide sequence: TGCAGTGCTAGGACAGGCTACGAGCAGTACTTC.

The rearrangement uses TRBV23-1 and TRBJ1-5; D is undetermined. TRBV23-1 is reported as an ORF; its role is uncertain. V was shortened by 5 bases and J by 4 bases, with 9 bases between the two germline ends. CDR3 length: 13 amino acids. CDR3 protein: CASSFPRNQPQHF. The DNA for the CDR3 is TGCGCCAGCAGTTTTCCGCGGAATCAGCCCCAGCATTTT.

The chain uses TRBV11-2 and TRBJ1-2; possibly TRBD1 for D (5 bases). Trimming removed 5 bases at V and 8 bases at J, with 18 bases between. The germline gives CDR1 SGHAT, CDR2 FQNNGV. The CDR3 sequence is 14 residues long. The CDR3 is CASSLSQGARGYTF. In nucleotides, the CDR3 is TGTGCCAGCAGCCTATCCCAGGGAGCGAGAGGCTACACCTTC.

V and J are TRBV19 and TRBJ1-2; 7 bases are shared with TRBD1. The CDR3 has 13 residues. Per the germline V gene, CDR1 is LNHDA and CDR2 is SQIVND (reference sequence). J was trimmed by 7 bases and V by 7 bases; bases with no gene match: 9. In DNA, the CDR3 is TGTGCCAGTAAAACACAGGGGATGGGTGGCTACACCTTC. Encoded protein: CASKTQGMGGYTF.

V gene TRBV6-5 combines with J gene TRBJ2-1, with D tentatively TRBD2 (5 bases). The V end lost 2 bases, the J end lost 1 base, and 9 bases lay between the germline ends. Looked up from germline, CDR1 is MNHEY and CDR2 is SVGAGI. The CDR3 spans 15 residues. The CDR3 DNA reads as TGTGCCAGCAGTTACCGGTGGGAGTCCTACAATGAGCAGTTCTTC. It yields the protein CASSYRWESYNEQFF.

J is TRBJ2-7 and V is TRBV2, with 9 bases lining up with TRBD2. The V gene end was trimmed by 4 bases and the J gene end by 3 bases; junction bases not matched to a gene: 4. The CDR3 extends over 14 amino acids. Germline V lookup: CDR1 SNHLY, CDR2 FYNNEI. The CDR3 DNA follows: TGTGCCAGCAGTGTTCTAGCGGGAATCTACGAGCAGTACTTC. It translates to CASSVLAGIYEQYF. Full variable domain (outside the CDR3, taken from reference TRBV2 and TRBJ2-7): EPEVTQTPSHQVTQMGQEVILRCVPISNHLYFYWYRQILGQKVEFLVSFYNNEISEKSEIFDDQFSVERPDGSNFTLKIRSTKLEDSAMYFCASSVLAGIYEQYFGPGTRLTVT.

A remark on this clone: Relative to the germline gene, one junction end is altered; a read error may explain this. The gene calls are TRBV7-7 and TRBJ2-5, with 8 bases fitting TRBD1. This CDR3 spans 15 amino acids. The germline gives CDR1 SSHAT, CDR2 FNYEAQ (reference sequence). CDR3 sequence: CASSPTPGQVETQYF. Written as DNA, the CDR3 is TGTGCTAGCAGCCCTACGCCGGGACAGGTCGAGACCCAGTACTTC. The full variable domain, rest sourced from reference TRBV7-7 and TRBJ2-5, is GAGVSQSPRYKVTKRGQDVTLRCDPISSHATLYWYQQALGQGPEFLTYFNYEAQPDKSGLPSDRFSAERPEGSISTLTIQRTEQRDSAMYRCASSPTPGQVETQYFGPGTRLLVL.

The rearrangement links TRBV28 to TRBJ2-7; TRBD2 aligns across 10 bases. V lost 7 bases, J lost 5 bases, and 5 bases stayed unmatched. The CDR3 is 13 residues long. Per the germline V gene, CDR1 is MDHEN and CDR2 is SYDVKM. The CDR3 is CASTASGRDEQYF. DNA for the CDR3: TGTGCCAGCACGGCTAGCGGGAGAGACGAGCAGTACTTC.

This clone was counted a single time. The chain combines TRBV5-1 with TRBJ2-2; D uncertain. Trimming cost V 3 bases and J 4 bases, with 7 bases left between them. Per the germline V gene, CDR1 is SGHRS and CDR2 is YFSETQ. There are 13 residues in the CDR3. In DNA, the CDR3 is TGCGCCAGCAGCTCCGTGGGCACCGGGGAGCTGTTTTTT. This codes for CASSSVGTGELFF. Complete variable domain (other parts from reference TRBV5-1 and TRBJ2-2): KAGVTQTPRYLIKTRGQQVTLSCSPISGHRSVSWYQQTPGQGLQFLFEYFSETQRNKGNFPGRFSGRQFSNSRSEMNVSTLELGDSALYLCASSSVGTGELFFGEGSRLTVL.

This rearrangement joins TRBV7-9 to TRBJ1-5; D uncertain. The CDR3 extends over 15 amino acids. V was clipped by 6 bases and J by 0 bases, with 12 bases between them. Germline lookup yields CDR1 SEHNR and CDR2 FQNEAQ (reference sequence). CDR3 bases: TGTGCCAGCAGACCTGAGTACATTAGCAATCAGCCCCAGCATTTT. Translated: CASRPEYISNQPQHF.

The rearrangement links TRBV5-8 to TRBJ2-7; 7 nucleotides match TRBD1. The germline V gene has CDR1 SGHTS and CDR2 YDEGEE. The V segment lost 3 bases and the J segment 6 bases; nucleotides outside the gene matches: 6. The CDR3 has 13 residues. The CDR3 coding sequence is TGTGCCAGCAGCTCGACAGGGCTGGGCGAGCAGTACTTC. Amino acid sequence: CASSSTGLGEQYF.

CDR3 nucleotide sequence: TGTGCCAGTAGTCCCCGACAGGGTGTCTTGGTTGAGCAGTTCTTC. Translating it yields CASSPRQGVLVEQFF. The J gene is TRBJ2-1, the V gene TRBV19, with 7 bases matching TRBD1. Germline values: CDR1 LNHDA, CDR2 SQIVND (reference sequence). V was clipped by 5 bases and J by 9 bases; unmatched bases: 13. This CDR3 has 15 residues.

This clone appeared once. The chain recombines TRBV7-6 with TRBJ2-2; D gene unclear. Between the trimmed V and J ends, which lost 3 bases and 4 bases, there was a span of 9 bases. This CDR3 is built from 14 residues. Germline V CDR1 and CDR2: SGHVS, FNYEAQ. The DNA of the CDR3 is TGTGCCAGCAGCTTTGAGAGTGGCACCGGGGAGCTGTTTTTT. It is translated as CASSFESGTGELFF.

The chain joins TRBV5-1 to TRBJ1-3; unclear D gene. CDR1 SGHRS and CDR2 YFSETQ come from the germline V gene. Trimming took 0 bases from V and 1 from J, leaving 8 bases between them. The CDR3 extends over 15 amino acids. The CDR3 protein is CASSLAGASGNTIYF. The CDR3 nucleotides read TGCGCCAGCAGCTTGGCGGGTGCTTCTGGAAACACCATATATTTT.

J is TRBJ2-2 and V is TRBV11-3, with D hard to call. This CDR3 contains 12 residues. Trimming cost V 3 bases and J 6 bases, with 5 bases left between them. Germline CDR1 reads SGHNT; CDR2 reads YENEEA. CDR3: CASSFGPGELFF. CDR3 in DNA: TGTGCCAGCAGCTTTGGGCCCGGGGAGCTGTTTTTT.

The CDR3 bases are TGTGCCACCAGCAGACCGGGACAGCAAGAGACCCAGTACTTC. Its translation: CATSRPGQQETQYF. The chain has TRBV15 and TRBJ2-5, with TRBD1 matching 7 bases. Germline CDR1 reads LNHNV; CDR2 reads YYDKDF (reference sequence). This CDR3 region has 14 residues. With V trimmed by 2 bases and J by 2 bases, 2 bases remained unmatched.

This rearrangement joins TRBV27 to TRBJ1-1; no firm D call. CDR3 length equals 14 residues. The germline V gene has CDR1 MNHEY and CDR2 SMNVEV (reference sequence). V was shortened by 8 bases and J by 1 base, with 14 bases between the two germline ends. CDR3 in DNA: TGTGCCAGCCTACCCAGGCGGGGGAACACTGAAGCTTTCTTT. It yields the protein CASLPRRGNTEAFF.

The genes are TRBV19 and TRBJ2-7; D tentatively fits TRBD1 or TRBD2 (6 bases each). The CDR3 extends over 12 amino acids. CDR1 is LNHDA and CDR2 is SQIVND in the germline V gene (reference sequence). V shed 3 bases and J shed 7 bases, with 10 bases lying between them. The DNA for the CDR3 is TGTGCCAGTAGTATGGGGGGCCGGGAGCAGTACTTC. Amino acid sequence: CASSMGGREQYF.

The CDR3 sequence: CSVERQGIGEQFF. CDR3 bases: TGCAGCGTTGAGCGGCAGGGCATCGGTGAGCAGTTCTTC. The chain is built from TRBV29-1 and TRBJ2-1, with D possibly being TRBD1 (5 bases). From germline, CDR1 is SQVTM and CDR2 ANQGSEA. V shed 3 bases and J shed 9 bases, with 15 bases lying between them. The CDR3 runs to 13 residues.

The chain joins TRBV19 to TRBJ1-1, with D possibly being TRBD1 (6 bases). The CDR3 length is 13 residues. Germline V CDR1 and CDR2: LNHDA, SQIVND (reference sequence). The V and J ends lost 5 bases and 3 bases respectively, with 10 bases between them. The CDR3 nucleotides read TGTGCCAGTAGTGTCAGGGGAGACACTGAAGCTTTCTTT. It translates to CASSVRGDTEAFF. Full variable domain (rest looked up from reference TRBV19 and TRBJ1-1): DGGITQSPKYLFRKEGQNVTLSCEQNLNHDAMYWYRQDPGQGLRLIYYSQIVNDFQKGDIAEGYSVSREKKESFPLTVTSAQKNPTAFYLCASSVRGDTEAFFGQGTRLTVV.

This clone was observed a few times. V and J are TRBV21-1 and TRBJ1-2. TRBV21-1 is a known pseudogene. The CDR3 extends over 11 amino acids. This CDR3 is CATRGKCGYTF. The CDR3 DNA follows: TGTGCCACGCGGGGGAAGTGTGGCTACACCTTC.

This clone has a handful of counts. The chain employs TRBV27 and TRBJ2-7; D might be TRBD1 (6 bases). The V gene's germline CDR1 is MNHEY and CDR2 SMNVEV (reference sequence). V lost 5 bases, J lost 12 bases, and 14 bases lay in between. The CDR3 is made up of 11 amino acids. CDR3 coding DNA: TGTGCCAGCAGTCCAGGGGTAGGATGGTACTTC. Encoded protein: CASSPGVGWYF.

This clone has more than one count but fewer than ten. This chain connects TRBV7-9 to TRBJ2-7; TRBD1 agrees at 8 bases. This CDR3 spans 15 amino acids. The trim removed 5 bases at V and 2 bases at J, leaving 8 bases unmatched. CDR1 SEHNR and CDR2 FQNEAQ come from the germline V gene (reference sequence). The CDR3 DNA is TGTGCCAGCAGCGCCACCGGGACAGGCGCCTACGAGCAGTACTTC. This translates into CASSATGTGAYEQYF.

The chain uses TRBV5-1 and TRBJ1-1; no reliable D call. CDR1 is SGHRS and CDR2 is YFSETQ in the germline V gene. V was clipped by 4 bases and J by 1 base, with 14 bases between them. The CDR3 spans 15 residues. In DNA, the CDR3 is TGCGCCAGCAGCCCGGGTCCAGGCGGGAACACTGAAGCTTTCTTT. Translated: CASSPGPGGNTEAFF.

The V gene is TRBV21-1, the J gene TRBJ2-5; the table's D call of TRBD1 was not tested on the DNA. TRBV21-1 is a pseudogene segment. This CDR3 is 14 amino acids long. The chain's CDR3 is CASSKGRTQETQYF. The CDR3 DNA sequence: TGTGCCAGCAGCAAAGGCAGGACACAAGAGACCCAGTACTTC.

The sample holds one count of this clone. This chain joins TRBV27 and TRBJ2-7, with a tentative D call TRBD2 (6 bases). CDR3 length equals 14 residues. The V and J ends lost 3 bases and 9 bases respectively, with 18 bases between them. CDR1 and CDR2 (germline): MNHEY, SMNVEV (reference sequence). The CDR3 coding sequence is TGTGCCAGCAGTTTGCGGGACTCCTCAAGGGTGCAGTACTTC. This encodes CASSLRDSSRVQYF.

The chain employs TRBV7-8 and TRBJ1-2; possible D gene TRBD1, 6 bases. Between the trimmed V and J ends, which lost 5 bases and 1 base, there was a span of 8 bases. Germline assignment: CDR1 SGHVS and CDR2 FQNEAQ. The CDR3 covers 13 residues. The CDR3 loop is CASSPDSNYGYTF. CDR3 DNA sequence: TGTGCCAGCAGCCCGGACAGTAACTATGGCTACACCTTC.

The gene calls are TRBV7-9 and TRBJ1-1; D ambiguous. Germline assignment: CDR1 SEHNR and CDR2 FQNEAQ (reference sequence). This CDR3 is built from 12 residues. Trimming cost V 2 bases and J 3 bases, with 4 bases left between them. The CDR3 nucleotides read TGTGCCAGCAGCTTAACTGACACTGAAGCTTTCTTT. Its protein is CASSLTDTEAFF.

This clone was observed a few times. This chain uses TRBV5-4 with TRBJ2-5; a possible D gene is TRBD1 (5 bases). Looked up from germline, CDR1 is SGHNT and CDR2 is YYREEE (reference sequence). Trimming pared 1 base from V and 1 base from J, leaving 5 bases between. This CDR3 has 13 amino acids. The CDR3: CASSLRGQETQYF. The CDR3 bases are TGTGCCAGCAGCTTGAGGGGCCAAGAGACCCAGTACTTC. The full variable domain, in which reference TRBV5-4 and TRBJ2-5 provide the parts outside the CDR3, is ETGVTQSPTHLIKTRGQQVTLRCSSQSGHNTVSWYQQALGQGPQFIFQYYREEENGRGNFPPRFSGLQFPNYSSELNVNALELDDSALYLCASSLRGQETQYFGPGTRLLVL.

The chain uses TRBV14 and TRBJ2-1, with 9 bases that match TRBD2. V lost 0 bases to trimming and J lost 4 bases; unmatched junction nucleotides: 7. Looked up from germline, CDR1 is SGHDN and CDR2 is FVKESK. The CDR3 loop spans 17 amino acids. Here the CDR3 reads CASSQEIRLAGYNEQFF. In nucleotides, the CDR3 is TGTGCCAGCAGCCAAGAAATTAGGCTAGCGGGGTACAATGAGCAGTTCTTC. The full variable domain, with the rest looked up from reference TRBV14 and TRBJ2-1, is EAGVTQFPSHSVIEKGQTVTLRCDPISGHDNLYWYRRVMGKEIKFLLHFVKESKQDESGMPNNRFLAERTGGTYSTLKVQPAELEDSGVYFCASSQEIRLAGYNEQFFGPGTRLTVL.